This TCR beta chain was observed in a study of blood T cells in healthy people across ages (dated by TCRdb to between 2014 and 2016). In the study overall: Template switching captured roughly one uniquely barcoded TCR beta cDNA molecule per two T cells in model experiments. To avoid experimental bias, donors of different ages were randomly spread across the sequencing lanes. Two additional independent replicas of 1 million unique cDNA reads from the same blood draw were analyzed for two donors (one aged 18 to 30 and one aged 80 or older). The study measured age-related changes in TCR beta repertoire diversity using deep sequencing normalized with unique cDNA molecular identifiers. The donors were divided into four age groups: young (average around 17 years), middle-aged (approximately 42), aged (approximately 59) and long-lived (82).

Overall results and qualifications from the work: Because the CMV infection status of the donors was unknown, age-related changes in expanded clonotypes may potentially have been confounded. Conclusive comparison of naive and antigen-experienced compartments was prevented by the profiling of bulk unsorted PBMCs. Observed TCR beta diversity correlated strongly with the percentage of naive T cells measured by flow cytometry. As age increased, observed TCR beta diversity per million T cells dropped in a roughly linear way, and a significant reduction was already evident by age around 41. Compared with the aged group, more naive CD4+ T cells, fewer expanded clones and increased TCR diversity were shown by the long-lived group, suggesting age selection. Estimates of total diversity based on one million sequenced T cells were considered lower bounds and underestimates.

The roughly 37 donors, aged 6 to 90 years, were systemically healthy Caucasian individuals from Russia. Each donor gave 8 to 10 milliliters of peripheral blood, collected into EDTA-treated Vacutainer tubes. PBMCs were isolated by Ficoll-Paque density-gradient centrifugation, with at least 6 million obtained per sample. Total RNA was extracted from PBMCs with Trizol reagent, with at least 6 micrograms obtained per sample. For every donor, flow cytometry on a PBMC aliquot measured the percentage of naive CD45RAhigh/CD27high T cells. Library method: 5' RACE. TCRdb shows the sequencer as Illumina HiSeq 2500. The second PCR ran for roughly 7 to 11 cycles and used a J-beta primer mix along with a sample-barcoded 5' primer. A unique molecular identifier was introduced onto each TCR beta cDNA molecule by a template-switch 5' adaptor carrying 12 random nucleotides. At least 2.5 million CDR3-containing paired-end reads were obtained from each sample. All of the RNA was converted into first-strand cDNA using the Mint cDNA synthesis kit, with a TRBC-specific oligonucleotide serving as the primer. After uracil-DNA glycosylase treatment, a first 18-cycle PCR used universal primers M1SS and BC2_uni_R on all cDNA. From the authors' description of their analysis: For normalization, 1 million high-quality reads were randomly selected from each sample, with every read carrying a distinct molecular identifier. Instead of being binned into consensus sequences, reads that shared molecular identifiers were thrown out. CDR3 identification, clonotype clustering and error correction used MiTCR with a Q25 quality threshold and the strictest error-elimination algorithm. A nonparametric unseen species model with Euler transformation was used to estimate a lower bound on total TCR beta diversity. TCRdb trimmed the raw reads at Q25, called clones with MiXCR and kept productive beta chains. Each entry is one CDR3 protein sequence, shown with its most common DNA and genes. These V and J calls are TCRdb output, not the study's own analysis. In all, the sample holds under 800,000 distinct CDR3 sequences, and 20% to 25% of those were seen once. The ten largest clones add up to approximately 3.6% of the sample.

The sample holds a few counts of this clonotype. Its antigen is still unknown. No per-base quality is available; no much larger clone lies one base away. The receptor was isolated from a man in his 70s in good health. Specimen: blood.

The nucleotides are TGTGCCAGCAGTGACCGGGCCGACACTGAAGCTTTCTTT. This encodes CASSDRADTEAFF. The chain links TRBV2 with TRBJ1-1; the D gene remains uncertain. Looking up the germline V gene yields CDR1 SNHLY and CDR2 FYNNEI. The junction carries 8 bases between V and J, which are trimmed by 3 bases and 3 bases respectively. The CDR3 contains 13 residues, cysteine and phenylalanine counted. CDR3 DNA only is kept here, 39 bases in frame from base 1.